These 8 T cell receptor beta chains were sequenced from one sample in a study of blood T cell repertoires in COVID-19 (dated by TCRdb to 2019 to 2021). Preparation of the library involved the immunoSEQ multiplex PCR assay. TCRdb provides this immuneACCESS table in a form limited to in-frame rearrangements. Some clones are lacking; in checked studies, under half of them reflect an unresolved V gene, and why the rest are absent is not known. Within this sample are approximately 490,000 clones, with more than 85% of them counted one time only. The ten largest clones add up to 6.5% to 9.5% of the sample. Sequenced material: PBMCs or T cells enriched from blood (not recorded which). The receptor set was obtained from a woman aged 55 to 70 who had recovered from COVID-19.

The J gene is TRBJ1-4, the V gene TRBV29-1; D is ambiguous. The V gene lost 5 bases and the J gene lost 2 bases, with 6 bases spanning the gap. Germline assignment: CDR1 SQVTM and CDR2 ANQGSEA. The CDR3 is made up of 12 amino acids. The CDR3 coding sequence is TGCAGCGTTCTACTGACTAATGAAAAACTGTTTTTT. Protein: CSVLLTNEKLFF.

This clone has just one count. The V call is TRBV14, the J call TRBJ1-1; D not certain. V lost 4 bases and J lost 12, with 15 bases in between. The CDR3 runs 12 residues. Looked up from germline, CDR1 is SGHDN and CDR2 is FVKESK. The CDR3 DNA reads TGTGCCAGCAGCCCAAATCCGGGGAATACTTTCTTT. It encodes CASSPNPGNTFF. The whole variable domain, remainder taken from reference TRBV14 and TRBJ1-1, is EAGVTQFPSHSVIEKGQTVTLRCDPISGHDNLYWYRRVMGKEIKFLLHFVKESKQDESGMPNNRFLAERTGGTYSTLKVQPAELEDSGVYFCASSPNPGNTFFGQGTRLTVV.

The chain links TRBV5-1 to TRBJ2-2; weak D call: TRBD1 (7 bases). Trimming took 3 bases from V and 5 from J, leaving 14 bases between them. CDR3 size: 15 residues. Germline loops: CDR1 SGHRS, CDR2 YFSETQ. The CDR3 DNA reads as TGCGCCAGCAGCTCAGGGGGGTCGGAGACCGGGGAGCTGTTTTTT. This sequence encodes CASSSGGSETGELFF.

V gene TRBV10-3 combines with J gene TRBJ1-1; 7 bases match TRBD1. The V segment lost 0 bases and the J segment 4 bases; nucleotides outside the gene matches: 5. The CDR3 sequence is 15 residues long. The germline V gene encodes CDR1 ENHRY and CDR2 SYGVKD. Here the CDR3 reads CAISESTGLGTEAFF. The CDR3 coding sequence is TGTGCCATCAGTGAGTCGACAGGGTTGGGCACTGAAGCTTTCTTT.

This chain uses TRBV7-2 with TRBJ2-1; TRBD2 aligns across 10 bases. V was pared by 4 bases and J by 8 bases, with 5 bases of the junction left unmatched. The germline V gene encodes CDR1 SGHTA and CDR2 FQGNSA. This CDR3 region has 14 residues. CDR3 amino acids: CASSSGLAFHEQFF. DNA of the CDR3: TGTGCCAGCAGCTCGGGACTAGCGTTCCATGAGCAGTTCTTC. Supplemented by reference TRBV7-2 and TRBJ2-1, the full variable domain reads GAGVSQSPSNKVTEKGKDVELRCDPISGHTALYWYRQSLGQGLEFLIYFQGNSAPDKSGLPSDRFSAERTGGSVSTLTIQRTQQEDSAVYLCASSSGLAFHEQFFGPGTRLTVL.

The CDR3 sequence is CASSFRDSLNNEQFF. For the CDR3, the DNA is TGTGCCAGCAGTTTCCGGGACTCCCTGAATAATGAGCAGTTCTTC. J is TRBJ2-1 and V is TRBV27, with D possibly matching TRBD2 (6 bases). Trimming stripped 3 bases from V and 7 bases from J, with 16 bases between. Germline CDR1 MNHEY, CDR2 SMNVEV (reference sequence). CDR3 length equals 15 residues.

DNA of the CDR3: TGTGCCAGCAGCTTAGTCCCCAAAGGGGGCGCGGCCACCGGGGAGCTGTTTTTT. This encodes CASSLVPKGGAATGELFF. The V call is TRBV7-2, the J call TRBJ2-2; 7 bases line up with TRBD1. The length of the CDR3 is 18 residues. From germline, CDR1 is SGHTA and CDR2 FQGNSA. J lost 4 bases, V lost 1 base, and 12 bases had no gene match.

The chain uses TRBV6-5 and TRBJ2-7, with 8 bases matching TRBD1. Germline lookup yields CDR1 MNHEY and CDR2 SVGAGI. CDR3 length: 13 residues. V lost 6 bases, J lost 3 bases, and 4 bases stayed unmatched. The CDR3 region is CASSSTGGYEQYV. CDR3 DNA sequence: TGTGCCAGCAGCTCAACAGGGGGCTACGAGCAGTACGTC.